A selection of T cell receptor beta chains follows, all from one sample in a study of blood T cell repertoires in COVID-19. Sequencing was performed with immunoSEQ multiplex PCR; in TCRdb, only in-frame clones are kept and a portion is missing. The sample consists of approximately 160,000 clones, around nine tenths of them appearing once. The material sequenced was peripheral blood. These receptor sequences come from a man in his fifties or sixties with active or convalescent COVID-19. CDR3s include the opening cysteine and the closing phenylalanine or tryptophan. D genes are given only for firm matches. Clone size is stated in some rows and not others, as once, few, many or a class when expanded.

TRBV2	14	.	TRBJ2-1	TRBD1	TGTGCCAGCAGCCATAGGACAGGGGACAATGAGCAGTTCTTC	CASSHRTGDNEQFF
TRBV2	14	.	TRBJ2-1	TRBD1	TGTGCCAGCAGTGGGACAGGGGGAATCGATGAGCAGTTCTTC	CASSGTGGIDEQFF
TRBV27	15	.	TRBJ1-5	.	TGTGCCAGCAGTTTTGTGGGCGAGCCCAATCAGCCCCAGCATTTT	CASSFVGEPNQPQHF
TRBV29-1	15	once	TRBJ2-7	.	TGCAGCGTTGAAGCGGAAGATTTGGACATCTACGAGCAGTACTTC	CSVEAEDLDIYEQYF
TRBV14	14	few	TRBJ2-5	.	TGTGCCAGCAGCCTTCGGGGAAACAAAGAGACCCAGTACTTC	CASSLRGNKETQYF
TRBV27	15	once	TRBJ2-5	TRBD1	TGTGCCAGCAGTCCACGTGGACAGGGTCTAAAGACCCAGTACTTC	CASSPRGQGLKTQYF
TRBV6-5	14	once	TRBJ1-1	TRBD1	TGTGCCAGCATAGGGGACAGACGTACGACTGAAGCTTTCTTT	CASIGDRRTTEAFF
TRBV5-1	13	.	TRBJ1-4	.	TGCGCCAGCAGCCCGAATGAGGGAGGGAAACTGTTTTTT	CASSPNEGGKLFF
TRBV6-1	12	.	TRBJ2-7	.	TGTGCCAGCAGTGAAACTCCGTACGAGCAGTACTTC	CASSETPYEQYF
TRBV28	12	.	TRBJ1-5	.	TGTGCCAGCAGTTTCAGGGCTCAGCCCCAGCATTTT	CASSFRAQPQHF
TRBV24-1	16	.	TRBJ2-1	TRBD2	TGTGCCACCAGTGATTCCAGACTAGCGCGCTACAATGAGCAGTTCTTC	CATSDSRLARYNEQFF
TRBV5-1	15	.	TRBJ2-2	.	TGCGCCAGCAGCACGGACATGGCGAACACCGGGGAGCTGTTTTTT	CASSTDMANTGELFF